The 7 T cell receptor beta chains below all came from one sample that was sequenced in a study of shared clonotypes between healthy human individuals. Cells designated naive CD8 were CD45RO-negative and were positively selected for CCR7, with terminally differentiated effector memory CD45RA+ cells excluded. The protocol was immunoSEQ multiplex PCR, while the TCRdb copy is restricted to in-frame clones and leaves out a portion. Among about 1.9 million clones, approximately 92% were seen once, and the ten largest hold less than 2%. The sequenced material came from naive CD8+ T cells from PBMCs. These receptors were collected from a man between 18 and 35 years old in good health. Some clones in this sample may be carry-over from other donors' samples.

The chain joins TRBV7-6 to TRBJ1-1, with D uncertain. Trimming pared 2 bases from V and 5 bases from J, leaving 6 bases between. The CDR3 is 12 amino acids. Per the germline V gene, CDR1 is SGHVS and CDR2 is FNYEAQ. The CDR3 reads CASSLLGTEAFF. The CDR3 bases are TGTGCCAGCAGCTTATTGGGGACTGAAGCTTTCTTT.

The chain employs TRBV5-1 and TRBJ2-7; tentatively, D is TRBD1 (5 bases). The CDR3 contains 13 residues. Trimming left V 4 bases short and J 5 bases short, with 13 bases between. Germline-derived CDR1 and CDR2 are SGHRS and YFSETQ. For the CDR3, the DNA is TGCGCCAGCAGCCCCCCGGGCAGGGACGAGCAGTACTTC. Encoded protein: CASSPPGRDEQYF.

The chain combines TRBV29-1 with TRBJ2-5, with TRBD1 as a possible D gene (6 bases). Germline lookup yields CDR1 SQVTM and CDR2 ANQGSEA. This CDR3 has 15 amino acids. V gave up 4 bases and J gave up 4 bases, with 19 bases separating them. The DNA of the CDR3 is TGCAGCGTTGTTCTAGAATCAGGGGCCGGAGAGACCCAGTACTTC. Residues: CSVVLESGAGETQYF.

The V and J genes are TRBV7-6 and TRBJ2-7, with 12 bases aligning to TRBD2. V gave up 1 base and J gave up 6 bases; unmatched junction bases: 4. The CDR3 has 15 amino acids. Germline CDR1 and CDR2: SGHVS and FNYEAQ. CDR3 nucleotides: TGTGCCAGCAGCTTAGAGGCGACTAGCGGGAGCGAGCAGTACTTC. It is translated as CASSLEATSGSEQYF.

The chain employs TRBV2 and TRBJ2-2; D not resolved. Germline CDR1 SNHLY, CDR2 FYNNEI. The CDR3 runs to 16 residues. With 1 base removed from V and 3 bases from J, the gap between germline ends came to 12 bases. CDR3 nucleotide sequence: TGTGCCAGCAGTGAAGGTGGGGTGGGCGACACCGGGGAGCTGTTTTTT. Residues: CASSEGGVGDTGELFF.

The chain recombines TRBV6-5 with TRBJ1-1; tentatively, D is TRBD1 (6 bases). This CDR3 has 15 amino acids. Germline lookup yields CDR1 MNHEY and CDR2 SVGAGI. Trimming shortened V by 2 bases and J by 0 bases, and 10 bases separated the two germline ends. This CDR3 reads CASSYDTGLNTEAFF. The CDR3, as DNA: TGTGCCAGCAGTTACGATACAGGGCTGAACACTGAAGCTTTCTTT.

The V gene is TRBV7-3, the J gene TRBJ1-3; D is perhaps TRBD1 (5 bases). Germline V gives CDR1 SGHTA, CDR2 FQGTGA. The CDR3 totals 17 residues. V was shortened by 4 bases and J by 4 bases, with 20 bases between the two germline ends. CDR3 residues: CASSSLTGERVGNTIYF. Written as DNA, the CDR3 is TGTGCCAGCAGCTCACTAACAGGAGAGCGGGTCGGAAACACCATATATTTT.